These 23 T cell receptor beta chains were all obtained from the same sample, sequenced in a study of a mutant IDH1 vaccine in newly diagnosed glioma. Antigens of these TCRs are unknown. Time point given: week 23, last vaccination. Each vaccine dose was 300 ug of mutant IDH1 20-mer peptide, with topical imiquimod. The assay was immunoSEQ multiplex PCR, and TCRdb's table has in-frame clones only and misses some. The table includes around 80,000 clones, about 85% detected once. The specimen comprised PBMCs, sampled from a glioma patient whose treatment included an IDH1 peptide vaccine. These receptors were taken from a woman between 50 and 59 years old with glioma.

This clone was found a few times. The chain recombines TRBV5-8 with TRBJ2-1; perhaps TRBD1 as D (5 bases). The V end was cut by 0 bases, the J end by 8 bases, with 9 bases between. Germline CDR1 SGHTS, CDR2 YDEGEE. The CDR3 runs to 13 residues. The CDR3 loop reads CASSLGQIYEQFF. CDR3 DNA: TGTGCCAGCAGCTTGGGACAGATCTATGAGCAGTTCTTC.

The chain is built from TRBV5-6 and TRBJ2-3; TRBD1 agrees at 7 bases. This CDR3 comprises 14 residues. CDR1 SGHDT and CDR2 YYEEEE come from the germline V gene. The V gene end was trimmed by 1 base and the J gene end by 10 bases; junction bases not matched to a gene: 9. CDR3 in amino acids: CASSLKYRGSPQYF. The CDR3, as DNA: TGTGCCAGCAGCTTGAAATACAGGGGAAGCCCGCAGTATTTT.

This rearrangement joins TRBV28 to TRBJ1-2; TRBD1 matches 11 bases. The CDR3 has 19 amino acids. CDR1 is MDHEN and CDR2 is SYDVKM in the germline V gene. J was trimmed by 0 bases and V by 6 bases; bases with no gene match: 15. The chain's CDR3 is CASSHFPFPGQGANYGYTF. In nucleotides, the CDR3 is TGTGCCAGCAGCCACTTCCCCTTCCCGGGACAGGGGGCTAACTATGGCTACACCTTC.

For the CDR3, the DNA is TGTGCCAGCAGCCCACCCGGGACTTCGGATACGCAGTATTTT. Protein sequence: CASSPPGTSDTQYF. The chain uses TRBV11-2 and TRBJ2-3; D perhaps matches TRBD2 (6 bases). The V and J ends lost 5 bases and 6 bases respectively, with 15 bases between them. The CDR3 totals 14 residues. Germline CDR1 reads SGHAT; CDR2 reads FQNNGV.

This chain links TRBV7-9 with TRBJ2-7, with 8 bases aligning to TRBD2. CDR3 length equals 15 residues. The junction had 8 bases not matched to a gene; V was cut back by 5 bases and J by 2 bases. Germline-derived CDR1 and CDR2 are SEHNR and FQNEAQ (reference sequence). CDR3: CASSTGLAQTYEQYF. The CDR3 region has the DNA TGTGCCAGCAGCACTGGACTAGCTCAGACCTACGAGCAGTACTTC.

In this sample, this clone turned up a few times. Different DNA sequences within this sample yield the same CDR3. This chain joins TRBV7-9 and TRBJ1-5; D uncertain. CDR1 is SEHNR, CDR2 FQNEAQ, per germline (reference sequence). CDR3 length: 14 residues. Trimming removed 1 base at V and 1 base at J, with 5 bases between. The CDR3: CASSLERSNQPQHF. In DNA form, the CDR3 reads TGTGCCAGCAGCTTAGAGCGCAGCAATCAGCCCCAGCATTTT.

The J gene is TRBJ1-4, the V gene TRBV7-6, with a weak D call TRBD1 (5 bases). V dropped 5 bases and J dropped 11 bases, with 30 bases sitting between them. This CDR3 comprises 18 residues. CDR1 and CDR2 (germline): SGHVS, FNYEAQ. CDR3 nucleotide sequence: TGTGCCAGCAGCCAAACCACTGGGGCAGGGCCAATTCGTCTCAAACTGTTTTTT. Its translation: CASSQTTGAGPIRLKLFF.

The J gene is TRBJ2-1, the V gene TRBV5-1; possibly TRBD1 for D (6 bases). The CDR3 contains 14 residues. Germline V gene sequence: CDR1 SGHRS, CDR2 YFSETQ. Trimming cost V 6 bases and J 4 bases, with 14 bases left between them. CDR3 loop: CASNPWGQYNEQFF. CDR3 bases: TGCGCCAGCAACCCGTGGGGGCAGTACAATGAGCAGTTCTTC.

Details on this clone: Other nucleotide sequences in the sample specify the same CDR3. The V gene is TRBV18, the J gene TRBJ1-1, with TRBD1 identical over 8 bases. This CDR3 has 14 amino acids. Germline lookup yields CDR1 KGHSH and CDR2 LQKENI. Trimming at V came to 3 bases and at J to 2 bases, leaving 2 bases not matched to a gene. The CDR3: CASSPGQGNTEAFF. The CDR3 DNA reads as TGTGCCAGCTCACCCGGACAGGGCAACACTGAAGCTTTCTTT.

CDR3 sequence (DNA): TGTGCCAGCAGCTTATCGGTTAATGAAAAACTGTTTTTT. This codes for CASSLSVNEKLFF. V usage is TRBV7-2 and J usage is TRBJ1-4; D not resolved. The CDR3 runs 13 residues. Germline CDR1 and CDR2: SGHTA and FQGNSA. Trimming cost V 2 bases and J 4 bases, with 5 bases left between them.

This clone was detected only once. V gene TRBV27 combines with J gene TRBJ2-7; 9 bases align to TRBD1. J was trimmed by 7 bases and V by 5 bases; bases with no gene match: 12. The germline V gene encodes CDR1 MNHEY and CDR2 SMNVEV (reference sequence). The CDR3 totals 15 residues. CDR3 bases: TGTGCCAGCAGTAAAAGCTTCGGGACAGGGTGGGAGCAGTACTTC. As protein: CASSKSFGTGWEQYF.

The rearrangement joins TRBV4-2 to TRBJ2-7, with TRBD2 matching 9 bases. This CDR3 has 18 amino acids. CDR1 is LGHNA, CDR2 YNFKEQ, per germline. The trim removed 3 bases at V and 4 bases at J, leaving 16 bases unmatched. The CDR3: CASSHQGRASGTAYEQYF. As DNA, the CDR3 is TGTGCCAGCAGCCACCAAGGGAGAGCTAGCGGGACCGCGTACGAGCAGTACTTC.

This clone was seen a handful of times. V and J are TRBV9 and TRBJ2-7; the D gene is possibly TRBD2 (5 bases). Trimming left V 0 bases short and J 7 bases short, with 14 bases between. Germline V CDR1 and CDR2: SGDLS, YYNGEE. The CDR3 sequence is 14 residues long. The CDR3 protein is CASSVGSGSWEQYF. The CDR3 DNA reads as TGTGCCAGCAGCGTAGGGTCGGGGTCCTGGGAGCAGTACTTC.

The chain has TRBV6-1 and TRBJ2-7; either TRBD1 or TRBD2 may supply D (5 bases each). Germline CDR1 reads MNHNS; CDR2 reads SASEGT. Trimming took off 6 bases at V and 2 bases at J, with 11 bases between the two ends. This CDR3 has 13 residues. CDR3 nucleotide sequence: TGTGCCAGCAGGGGGGACCCTGCCTACGAGCAGTACTTC. This sequence encodes CASRGDPAYEQYF.

The chain links TRBV28 to TRBJ2-7; D unresolved. Trimming cost V 1 base and J 0 bases, with 7 bases left between them. The length of the CDR3 is 14 residues. The V gene's germline CDR1 is MDHEN and CDR2 SYDVKM. CDR3 protein: CASSLLPHSYEQYF. The CDR3 DNA follows: TGTGCCAGCAGTTTATTGCCACACTCCTACGAGCAGTACTTC.

The genes are TRBV27 and TRBJ2-1; weak D call: TRBD2 (6 bases). Germline CDR1 is MNHEY and CDR2 is SMNVEV (reference sequence). V was clipped by 2 bases and J by 2 bases, with 10 bases between them. The CDR3 runs to 15 residues. As DNA, the CDR3 is TGTGCCAGCAGTTTAAACCCTAGCGCCTACAATGAGCAGTTCTTC. This gives the protein CASSLNPSAYNEQFF.

The chain combines TRBV9 with TRBJ2-1, with TRBD2 identical over 14 bases. Looked up from germline, CDR1 is SGDLS and CDR2 is YYNGEE. The trim removed 0 bases at V and 8 bases at J, leaving 7 bases unmatched. The CDR3 sequence is 17 residues long. The CDR3 protein is CASSVGVGTSGGDEQFF. In DNA form, the CDR3 reads TGTGCCAGCAGCGTAGGGGTTGGGACTAGCGGGGGTGATGAGCAGTTCTTC.

V usage is TRBV7-6 and J usage is TRBJ1-4; 7 bases agree with TRBD1. The germline V gene encodes CDR1 SGHVS and CDR2 FNYEAQ. Trimming took 3 bases from V and 6 from J; bases not matched to a gene: 7. This CDR3 region has 15 residues. CDR3 residues: CASSLHPGQHEKLFF. As DNA, the CDR3 is TGTGCCAGCAGCTTGCACCCGGGACAGCATGAAAAACTGTTTTTT.

This clone has only a few counts. The chain recombines TRBV6-5 with TRBJ1-1, with no clear D. V dropped 8 bases and J dropped 6 bases, with 16 bases sitting between them. The CDR3 is 13 residues long. Germline V CDR1 and CDR2: MNHEY, SVGAGI. The CDR3 protein is CASCVGNPAEAFF. The DNA for the CDR3 is TGTGCCAGCTGCGTCGGGAATCCGGCTGAAGCTTTCTTT.

The V and J genes are TRBV27 and TRBJ2-6; D is possibly TRBD1 (5 bases). Trimming stripped 0 bases from V and 1 base from J, with 7 bases between. The CDR3 contains 16 residues. Germline V lookup: CDR1 MNHEY, CDR2 SMNVEV (reference sequence). The CDR3 coding sequence is TGTGCCAGCAGTTTATCCCGACAGTCTGGGGCCAACGTCCTGACTTTC. It encodes CASSLSRQSGANVLTF.

This clone was seen a few times. V is TRBV7-3 and J is TRBJ2-3; perhaps D is TRBD1 or TRBD2 (6 bases each). The germline gives CDR1 SGHTA, CDR2 FQGTGA. Trimming pared 5 bases from V and 8 bases from J, leaving 20 bases between. This CDR3 has 15 residues. CDR3 nucleotide sequence: TGTGCCAGCAGCCCGGGGGCAGGTGTTCGTTTTACGCAGTATTTT. It yields the protein CASSPGAGVRFTQYF.

The V call is TRBV27, the J call TRBJ2-2, with D tentatively TRBD2 (5 bases). Trimming shortened V by 2 bases and J by 2 bases, and 12 bases separated the two germline ends. The germline V gene encodes CDR1 MNHEY and CDR2 SMNVEV (reference sequence). CDR3 size: 16 residues. The CDR3 region is CASSLRNGVNTGELFF. The DNA of the CDR3 is TGTGCCAGCAGTTTAAGGAACGGGGTTAACACCGGGGAGCTGTTTTTT.

To note about this clone: One end of the junction does not line up with germline, which may come from a read error. The rearrangement links TRBV6-1 to TRBJ1-3; D is perhaps TRBD1 (5 bases). Germline V lookup: CDR1 MNHNS, CDR2 SASEGT. The CDR3 runs 17 residues. CDR3 in amino acids: CAISDPLTAGTGNTIYF. Here the CDR3 DNA reads TGTGCCATCAGTGATCCCCTAACTGCAGGGACGGGAAACACCATATATTTT.